Each of the 19 T cell receptor beta chains below was sequenced from the same sample in a study of Graves' ophthalmopathy and Graves' hyperthyroidism. Amplification of TCR beta CDR3 regions used RNA transcripts. First-round RT-PCR employed HTBI primers, with a second-round multiplex PCR after it. MiXCR was run by TCRdb on the multiplex PCR reads, yielding one entry per CDR3 protein. Counted here are about 200,000 distinct CDR3 sequences, 25% to 35% occurring once; the ten biggest clones make up 9.1%. The specimen was peripheral blood. These receptors came from a man aged 45-65 years with Graves' ophthalmopathy.

There are many counts of this clonotype. The chain links TRBV28 to TRBJ2-7; 8 bases match TRBD1. V shed 5 bases, J shed 5 bases, and the junction held 8 bases outside the gene matches. CDR3 length: 14 residues. In germline, CDR1 is MDHEN, CDR2 SYDVKM. The CDR3 spells CASSTLDREHEQYF. The CDR3 region has the DNA TGTGCCAGCAGTACCCTGGACAGGGAGCACGAGCAGTACTTC.

This clonotype was seen repeatedly, ten times or more. The chain has TRBV20-1 and TRBJ2-7; 8 nucleotides agree with TRBD1. Germline loops: CDR1 DFQATT, CDR2 SNEGSKA (reference sequence). CDR3 length: 14 amino acids. V dropped 1 base and J dropped 3; count of bases not matched to a gene: 5. CDR3 DNA: TGCAGTGCTAGAGTCTTTGACAGGGGCTACGAGCAGTACTTC. It is translated as CSARVFDRGYEQYF.

The table lists this clonotype with many counts. The V gene is TRBV4-1, the J gene TRBJ2-2, with D uncertain. The CDR3 has 15 residues. Germline CDR1 reads MGHRA; CDR2 reads YSYEKL. V was pared by 6 bases and J by 0 bases, with 11 bases between. CDR3 coding DNA: TGCGCCAGCAGACAACGACTGTCGAACACCGGGGAGCTGTTTTTT. It specifies CASRQRLSNTGELFF.

The chain is built from TRBV7-2 and TRBJ2-2; TRBD1 agrees at 7 bases. The CDR3 runs 15 residues. After removal of 5 bases from V and 3 bases from J, the junction contained 6 bases not matched to a gene. Germline CDR1 SGHTA, CDR2 FQGNSA. The CDR3 here is CASSLRQGDTGELFF. The CDR3 region has the DNA TGTGCCAGCAGCCTCCGGCAGGGGGACACCGGGGAGCTGTTTTTT.

This clonotype occurred many times. The chain joins TRBV28 to TRBJ1-2; no definite D call. The germline V gene has CDR1 MDHEN and CDR2 SYDVKM. V was pared by 8 bases and J by 3 bases, with 7 bases between. This CDR3 is 11 amino acids long. The CDR3: CASSEYYGYTF. DNA for the CDR3: TGTGCCAGCTCGGAGTACTATGGCTACACCTTC.

In DNA form, the CDR3 reads TGCAGTGCTCGAGGGGGTCAGCCCCAGCATTTT. Residues: CSARGGQPQHF. The rearrangement links TRBV20-1 to TRBJ1-5, with D perhaps TRBD1 (6 bases). CDR3 length: 11 residues. Germline V gene data show CDR1 as DFQATT and CDR2 as SNEGSKA (reference sequence). Trimming cost V 5 bases and J 6 bases, with 8 bases left between them.

This clonotype was detected ten times or more. The genes are TRBV7-9 and TRBJ2-7; no definite D call. The V gene's germline CDR1 is SEHNR and CDR2 FQNEAQ (reference sequence). With 4 bases removed from V and 4 bases from J, the gap between germline ends came to 11 bases. CDR3 size: 13 residues. For the CDR3, the DNA is TGTGCCAGCAGCTCCCTGGCGTCATACGAGCAGTACTTC. Translated, it gives CASSSLASYEQYF.

The table lists this clonotype with many counts. The J gene is TRBJ2-4, the V gene TRBV6-2 or TRBV6-3; D may match TRBD1 or TRBD2 (6 bases each). Per the germline V gene, CDR1 is MNHEY and CDR2 is SVGEGT. V lost 2 bases to trimming and J lost 0 bases, with 11 bases between them. CDR3 length equals 16 residues. The CDR3 bases are TGTGCCAGCAGTTACAACAGGGACTCAGCCAAAAACATTCAGTACTTC. Its protein product is CASSYNRDSAKNIQYF.

This clonotype was seen ten or more times. V gene TRBV20-1 combines with J gene TRBJ2-3, with 13 bases aligning to TRBD2. J lost 3 bases, V lost 3 bases, and 12 bases had no gene match. CDR3 length: 18 residues. The germline V gene has CDR1 DFQATT and CDR2 SNEGSKA (reference sequence). The chain's CDR3 is CSASGPPGLAGPTDTQYF. CDR3 nucleotides: TGCAGTGCTAGCGGCCCGCCGGGACTAGCGGGACCTACAGATACGCAGTATTTT.

This clonotype was seen only once. The V gene is TRBV6-5, the J gene TRBJ1-1; D possibly corresponds to TRBD1 (5 bases). V gave up 2 bases and J gave up 3 bases, with 13 bases separating them. The CDR3 has 15 amino acids. CDR1 MNHEY and CDR2 SVGAGI come from the germline V gene. In DNA form, the CDR3 reads TGTGCCAGCAGTTACGATATAAGGGGATACACTGAAGCTTTCTTT. Its translation is CASSYDIRGYTEAFF.

The CDR3 loop reads CSARDIRDRGSTEAFF. The CDR3, as DNA: TGCAGTGCTAGAGATATTAGGGACAGGGGCAGCACTGAAGCTTTCTTT. The chain has TRBV20-1 and TRBJ1-1; 10 nucleotides line up with TRBD1. CDR1 is DFQATT and CDR2 is SNEGSKA in the germline V gene (reference sequence). With V trimmed by 0 bases and J by 4 bases, 8 bases remained unmatched. The CDR3 runs 16 residues.

This clonotype was detected many times. The J gene is TRBJ1-6, the V gene TRBV4-1, with 8 nucleotides matching TRBD1. The CDR3 sequence is 17 residues long. V shed 1 base and J 6 bases; nucleotides not matched to a gene: 8. Germline CDR1 MGHRA, CDR2 YSYEKL. CDR3 DNA: TGCGCCAGCAGCCAAGCGGGCAGGGGGCCTGTTAATTCACCCCTCCACTTT. Amino acids: CASSQAGRGPVNSPLHF.

The chain employs TRBV2 and TRBJ2-5; D uncertain. Trimming took off 4 bases at V and 3 bases at J, with 6 bases between the two ends. Germline assignment: CDR1 SNHLY and CDR2 FYNNEI. The CDR3 consists of 12 residues. DNA of the CDR3: TGTGCCAGCAGTGTTGGGGAAGAGACCCAGTACTTC. Its translation: CASSVGEETQYF.

This clonotype occurred many times. This sequence joins TRBV12-3 or TRBV12-4 and TRBJ1-5; TRBD1 might be the D (6 bases). The ends were cut back, 5 bases at V and 7 bases at J, with 21 bases in the middle. The CDR3 totals 16 residues. The CDR3 DNA sequence: TGTGCCAGCAGTCTCCTGGAAGGGCAGGGGACGCAGCCCCAGCATTTT. Protein sequence: CASSLLEGQGTQPQHF.

The rearrangement uses TRBV12-3 or TRBV12-4 and TRBJ1-5; no clear D gene. This CDR3 is 12 amino acids long. V lost 8 bases to trimming and J lost 7 bases, with 12 bases between them. CDR3 sequence reads: CASLRVGQPQHF. Here the CDR3 DNA reads TGTGCCAGCTTAAGGGTGGGCCAGCCCCAGCATTTT.

This clonotype has a count of ten or more. This chain uses TRBV28 with TRBJ2-7, with D unclear. Germline values: CDR1 MDHEN, CDR2 SYDVKM. The CDR3 runs 15 residues. V lost 6 bases and J 2 bases, leaving 17 bases between the germline ends. The CDR3 sequence: CASSLRAIFPYEQYF. CDR3 in DNA: TGTGCCAGCAGCCTTCGGGCGATTTTCCCCTACGAGCAGTACTTC.

This clonotype was detected ten times or more. In DNA form, the CDR3 reads TGTGCCTGGGTGCCACTTTTGAGGCGGGGTGGAACCGGGGAGCTGTTTTTT. Translated, it gives CAWVPLLRRGGTGELFF. The chain recombines TRBV30 with TRBJ2-2; TRBD2 might be the D (6 bases). CDR1 GTSNPN and CDR2 SVGIG come from the germline V gene (reference sequence). The CDR3 has 17 residues. V dropped 5 bases and J dropped 5 bases, with 24 bases sitting between them.

This clonotype was counted many times. The chain joins TRBV3-2 to TRBJ1-1; the table's D gene call, TRBD1, was not cross checked with the DNA. TRBV3-2 has pseudogene status. The CDR3 spans 14 residues. CDR3 DNA: TGTGCCAGCAGCCAAGATTGGGGCGGCACTGAAGCTTTCTTT. It translates to CASSQDWGGTEAFF.

The gene calls are TRBV28 and TRBJ1-1; D unclear. Germline CDR1 is MDHEN and CDR2 is SYDVKM. CDR3 length: 13 residues. V was cut by 2 bases and J by 4 bases, with 8 bases left in between. The CDR3 DNA is TGTGCCAGCAGTTTAGAGATGGGCACTGAAGCTTTCTTT. It specifies CASSLEMGTEAFF.